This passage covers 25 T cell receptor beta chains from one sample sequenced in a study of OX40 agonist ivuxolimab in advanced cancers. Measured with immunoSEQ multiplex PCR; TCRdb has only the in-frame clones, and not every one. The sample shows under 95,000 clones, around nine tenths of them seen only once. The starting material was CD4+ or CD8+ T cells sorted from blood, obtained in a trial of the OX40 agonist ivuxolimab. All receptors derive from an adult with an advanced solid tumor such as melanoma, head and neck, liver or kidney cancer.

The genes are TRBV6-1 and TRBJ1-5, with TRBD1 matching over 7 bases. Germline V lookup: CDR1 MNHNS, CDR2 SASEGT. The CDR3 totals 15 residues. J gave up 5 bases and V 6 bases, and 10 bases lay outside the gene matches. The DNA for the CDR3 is TGTGCCAGCAGCGAATACCGGGACAGCTATCAGCCCCAGCATTTT. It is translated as CASSEYRDSYQPQHF.

Here the CDR3 reads CASRQGTSGAGELFF. In nucleotides, the CDR3 is TGCGCCAGCAGGCAGGGGACTAGCGGGGCCGGGGAGCTGTTTTTT. V and J are TRBV5-1 and TRBJ2-2, with TRBD2 matching 13 bases. CDR3 length: 15 amino acids. V shed 5 bases and J 6 bases; nucleotides not matched to a gene: 4. The germline V gene encodes CDR1 SGHRS and CDR2 YFSETQ.

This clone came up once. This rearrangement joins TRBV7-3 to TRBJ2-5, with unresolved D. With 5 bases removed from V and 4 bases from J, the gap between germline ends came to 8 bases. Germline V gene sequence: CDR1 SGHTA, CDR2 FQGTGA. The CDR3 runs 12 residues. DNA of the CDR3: TGTGCCAGCAGCGCCCCCGGAGAGACCCAGTACTTC. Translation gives CASSAPGETQYF.

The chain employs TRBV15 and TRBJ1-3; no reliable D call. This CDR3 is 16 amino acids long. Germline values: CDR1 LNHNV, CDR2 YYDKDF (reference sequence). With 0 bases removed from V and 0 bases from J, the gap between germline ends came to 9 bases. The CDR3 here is CATSRDRESSGNTIYF. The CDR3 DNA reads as TGTGCCACCAGCAGAGATCGCGAAAGCTCTGGAAACACCATATATTTT.

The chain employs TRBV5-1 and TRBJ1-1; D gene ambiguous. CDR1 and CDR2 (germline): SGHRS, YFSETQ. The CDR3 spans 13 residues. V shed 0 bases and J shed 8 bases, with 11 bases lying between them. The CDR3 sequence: CASSLGGVGEAFF. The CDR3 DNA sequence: TGCGCCAGCAGCTTGGGTGGGGTAGGGGAAGCTTTCTTT.

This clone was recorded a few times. The CDR3 sequence is CASSAAGGSPLHF. The CDR3, as DNA: TGTGCCAGCAGTGCGGCAGGGGGGTCACCCCTCCACTTT. The chain links TRBV2 to TRBJ1-6, with 7 nucleotides matching TRBD1. CDR3 length equals 13 residues. Germline V lookup: CDR1 SNHLY, CDR2 FYNNEI. V gave up 4 bases and J gave up 10 bases; unmatched junction bases: 4.

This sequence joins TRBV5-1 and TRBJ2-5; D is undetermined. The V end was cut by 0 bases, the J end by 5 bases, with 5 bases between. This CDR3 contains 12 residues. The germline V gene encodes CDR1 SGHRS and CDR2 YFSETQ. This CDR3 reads CASSLVRETQYF. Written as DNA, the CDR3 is TGCGCCAGCAGCTTGGTGCGGGAGACCCAGTACTTC.

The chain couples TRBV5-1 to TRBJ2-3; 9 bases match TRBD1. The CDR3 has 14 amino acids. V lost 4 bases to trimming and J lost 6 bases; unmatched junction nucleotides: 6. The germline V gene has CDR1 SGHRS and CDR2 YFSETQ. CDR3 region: CASSPGQGRDTQYF. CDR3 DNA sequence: TGCGCCAGCAGCCCGGGACAGGGCCGGGATACGCAGTATTTT.

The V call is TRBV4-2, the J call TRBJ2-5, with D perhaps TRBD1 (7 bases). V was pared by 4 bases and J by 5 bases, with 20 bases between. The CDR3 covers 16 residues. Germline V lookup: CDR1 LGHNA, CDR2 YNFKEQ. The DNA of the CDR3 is TGTGCCAGCAGCCGCGGGACAGTCGGAGGGCAGGAGACCCAGTACTTC. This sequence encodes CASSRGTVGGQETQYF.

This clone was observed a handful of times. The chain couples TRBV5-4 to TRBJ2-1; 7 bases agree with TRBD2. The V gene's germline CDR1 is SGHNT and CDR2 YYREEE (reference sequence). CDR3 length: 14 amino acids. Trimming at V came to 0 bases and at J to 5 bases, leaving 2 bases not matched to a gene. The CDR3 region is CASSLGTRDNEQFF. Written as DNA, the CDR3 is TGTGCCAGCAGCTTGGGGACTAGAGACAATGAGCAGTTCTTC.

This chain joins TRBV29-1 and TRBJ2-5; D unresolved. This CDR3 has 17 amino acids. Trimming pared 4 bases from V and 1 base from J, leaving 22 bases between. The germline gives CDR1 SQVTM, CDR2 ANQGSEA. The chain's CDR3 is CSVVRGRPRRTQETQYF. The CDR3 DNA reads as TGCAGCGTTGTTCGCGGTCGGCCCCGACGTACCCAAGAGACCCAGTACTTC.

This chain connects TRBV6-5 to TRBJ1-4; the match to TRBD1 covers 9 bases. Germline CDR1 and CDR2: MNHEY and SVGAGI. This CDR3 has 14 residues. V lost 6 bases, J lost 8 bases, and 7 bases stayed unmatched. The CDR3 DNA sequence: TGTGCCAGCAGGAGGACAGGGGAAGGAGAAAAACTGTTTTTT. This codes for CASRRTGEGEKLFF.

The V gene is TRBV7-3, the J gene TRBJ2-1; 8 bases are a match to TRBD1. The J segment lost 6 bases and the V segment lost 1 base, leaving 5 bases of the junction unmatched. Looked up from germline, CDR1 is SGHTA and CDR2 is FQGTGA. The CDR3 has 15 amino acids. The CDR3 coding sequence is TGTGCCAGCAGCTTAATGGGACAGGCTCTCAATGAGCAGTTCTTC. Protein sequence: CASSLMGQALNEQFF.

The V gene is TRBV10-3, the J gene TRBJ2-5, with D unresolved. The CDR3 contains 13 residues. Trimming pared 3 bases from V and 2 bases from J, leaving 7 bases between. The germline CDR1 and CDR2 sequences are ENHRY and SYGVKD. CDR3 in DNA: TGTGCCATCAGTGAACCGGCTCAAGAGACCCAGTACTTC. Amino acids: CAISEPAQETQYF.

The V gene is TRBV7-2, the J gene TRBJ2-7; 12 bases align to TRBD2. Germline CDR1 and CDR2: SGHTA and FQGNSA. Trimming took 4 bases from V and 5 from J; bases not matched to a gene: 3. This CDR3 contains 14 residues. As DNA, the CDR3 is TGTGCCAGCAGCTCCGGACTAGCGGGGAACGAGCAGTACTTC. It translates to CASSSGLAGNEQYF.

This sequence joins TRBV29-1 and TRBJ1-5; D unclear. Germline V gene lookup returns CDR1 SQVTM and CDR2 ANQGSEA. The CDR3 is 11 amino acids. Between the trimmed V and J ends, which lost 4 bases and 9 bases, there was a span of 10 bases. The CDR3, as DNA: TGCAGCGTTGGTGGGGAAGGGCCCCAGCATTTT. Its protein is CSVGGEGPQHF.

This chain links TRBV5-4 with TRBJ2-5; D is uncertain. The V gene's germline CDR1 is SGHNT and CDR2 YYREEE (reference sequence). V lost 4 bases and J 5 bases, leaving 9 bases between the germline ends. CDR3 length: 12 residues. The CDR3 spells CASSRSWETQYF. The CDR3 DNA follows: TGTGCCAGCAGCCGGTCATGGGAGACCCAGTACTTC.

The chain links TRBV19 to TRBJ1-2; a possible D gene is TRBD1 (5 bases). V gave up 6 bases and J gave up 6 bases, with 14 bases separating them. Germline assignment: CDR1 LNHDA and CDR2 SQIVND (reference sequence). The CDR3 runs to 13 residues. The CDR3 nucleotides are TGTGCCAGTAGCCCGTTGGGGGGGGATGGCTACACCTTC. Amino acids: CASSPLGGDGYTF.

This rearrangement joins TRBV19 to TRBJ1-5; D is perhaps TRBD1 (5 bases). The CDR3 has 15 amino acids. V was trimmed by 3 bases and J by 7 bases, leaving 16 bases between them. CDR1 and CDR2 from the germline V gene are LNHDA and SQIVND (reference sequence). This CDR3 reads CASSISGALGQPQHF. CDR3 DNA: TGTGCCAGTAGTATTTCTGGGGCTCTAGGACAGCCCCAGCATTTT.

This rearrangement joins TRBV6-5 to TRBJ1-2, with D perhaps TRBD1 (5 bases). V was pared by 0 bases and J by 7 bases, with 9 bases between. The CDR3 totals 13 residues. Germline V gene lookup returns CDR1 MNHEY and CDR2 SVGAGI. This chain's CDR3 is CASSYSDSGGYTF. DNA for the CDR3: TGTGCCAGCAGTTACTCAGACAGTGGTGGCTACACCTTC.

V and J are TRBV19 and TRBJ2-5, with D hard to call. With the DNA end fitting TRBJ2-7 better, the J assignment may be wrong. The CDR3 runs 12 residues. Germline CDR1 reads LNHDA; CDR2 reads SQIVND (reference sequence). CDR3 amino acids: CASSGIGYEQYF. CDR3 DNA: TGTGCCAGTAGTGGGATAGGCTACGAGCAGTACTTC.

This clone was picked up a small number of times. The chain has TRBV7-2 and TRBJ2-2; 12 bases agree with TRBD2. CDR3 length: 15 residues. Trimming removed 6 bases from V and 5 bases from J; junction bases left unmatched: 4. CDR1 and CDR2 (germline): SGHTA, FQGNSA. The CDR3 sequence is CASRSGTSGTGELFF. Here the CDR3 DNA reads TGTGCCAGCAGGTCCGGGACTAGCGGGACCGGGGAGCTGTTTTTT.

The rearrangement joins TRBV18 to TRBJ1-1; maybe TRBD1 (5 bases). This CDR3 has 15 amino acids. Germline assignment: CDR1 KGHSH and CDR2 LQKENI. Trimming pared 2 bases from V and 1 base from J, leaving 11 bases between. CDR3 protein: CASSPSPRANTEAFF. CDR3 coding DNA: TGTGCCAGCTCACCATCCCCCAGGGCGAACACTGAAGCTTTCTTT.

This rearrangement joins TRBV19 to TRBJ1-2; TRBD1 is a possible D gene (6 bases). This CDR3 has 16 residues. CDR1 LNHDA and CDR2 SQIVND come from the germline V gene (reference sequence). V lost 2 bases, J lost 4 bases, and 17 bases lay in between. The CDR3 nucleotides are TGTGCCAGTAGTATAAAGGCGGGGGCGGAAGGCTATGGCTACACCTTC. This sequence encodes CASSIKAGAEGYGYTF. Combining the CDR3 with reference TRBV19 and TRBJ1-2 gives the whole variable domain DGGITQSPKYLFRKEGQNVTLSCEQNLNHDAMYWYRQDPGQGLRLIYYSQIVNDFQKGDIAEGYSVSREKKESFPLTVTSAQKNPTAFYLCASSIKAGAEGYGYTFGSGTRLTVV.

The CDR3 protein is CASSYTRSGANVLTF. Here the CDR3 DNA reads TGTGCCAGCAGTTACACCAGATCTGGGGCCAACGTCCTGACTTTC. The chain employs TRBV6-5 and TRBJ2-6; no clear D gene. CDR1 is MNHEY and CDR2 is SVGAGI in the germline V gene. The V end lost 2 bases, the J end lost 1 base, and 6 bases lay between the germline ends. This CDR3 is 15 amino acids long.